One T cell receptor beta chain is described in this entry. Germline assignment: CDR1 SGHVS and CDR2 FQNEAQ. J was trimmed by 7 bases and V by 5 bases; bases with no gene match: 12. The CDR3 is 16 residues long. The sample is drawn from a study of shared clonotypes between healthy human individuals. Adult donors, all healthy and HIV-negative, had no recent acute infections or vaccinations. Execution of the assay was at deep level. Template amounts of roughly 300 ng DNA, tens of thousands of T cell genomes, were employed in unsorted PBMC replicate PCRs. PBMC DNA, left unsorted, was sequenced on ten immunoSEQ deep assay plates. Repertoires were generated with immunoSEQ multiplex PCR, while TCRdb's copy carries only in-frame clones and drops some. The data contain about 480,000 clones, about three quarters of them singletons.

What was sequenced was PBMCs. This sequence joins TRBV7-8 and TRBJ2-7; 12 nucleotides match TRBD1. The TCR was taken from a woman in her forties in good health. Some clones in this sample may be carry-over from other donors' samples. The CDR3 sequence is CASSLRTGQGAWEQYF. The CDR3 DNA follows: TGTGCCAGCAGCCTTCGAACGGGACAGGGGGCATGGGAGCAGTACTTC.